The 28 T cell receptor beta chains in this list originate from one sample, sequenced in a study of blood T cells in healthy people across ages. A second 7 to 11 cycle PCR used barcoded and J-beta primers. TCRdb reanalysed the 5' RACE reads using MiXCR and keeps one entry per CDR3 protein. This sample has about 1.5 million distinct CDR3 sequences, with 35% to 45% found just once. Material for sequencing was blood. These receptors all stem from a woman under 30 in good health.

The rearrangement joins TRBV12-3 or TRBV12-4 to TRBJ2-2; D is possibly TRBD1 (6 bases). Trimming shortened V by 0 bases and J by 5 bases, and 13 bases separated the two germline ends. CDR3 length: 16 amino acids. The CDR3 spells CASSLAQGVWTGELFF. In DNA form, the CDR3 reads TGTGCCAGCAGTTTAGCACAGGGTGTTTGGACCGGGGAGCTGTTTTTT.

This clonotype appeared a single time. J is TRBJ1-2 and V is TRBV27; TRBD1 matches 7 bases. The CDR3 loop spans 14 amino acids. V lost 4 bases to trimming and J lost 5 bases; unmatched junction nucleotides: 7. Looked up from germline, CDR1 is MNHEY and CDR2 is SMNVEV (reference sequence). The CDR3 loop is CASSSMTGLYGYTF. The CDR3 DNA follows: TGTGCCAGCAGTTCAATGACAGGGCTGTATGGCTACACCTTC.

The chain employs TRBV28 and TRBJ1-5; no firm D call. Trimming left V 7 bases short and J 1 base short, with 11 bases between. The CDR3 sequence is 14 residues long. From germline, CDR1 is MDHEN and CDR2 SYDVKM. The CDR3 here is CASTLILSNQPQHF. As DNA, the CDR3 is TGTGCCAGCACCCTCATACTAAGCAATCAGCCCCAGCATTTT. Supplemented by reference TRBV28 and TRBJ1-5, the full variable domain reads DVKVTQSSRYLVKRTGEKVFLECVQDMDHENMFWYRQDPGLGLRLIYFSYDVKMKEKGDIPEGYSVSREKKERFSLILESASTNQTSMYLCASTLILSNQPQHFGDGTRLSIL.

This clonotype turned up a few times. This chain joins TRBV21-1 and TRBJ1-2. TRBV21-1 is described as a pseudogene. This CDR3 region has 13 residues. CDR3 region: CASSTLFNYGYTF. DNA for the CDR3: TGTGCCAGCAGCACTCTTTTTAACTATGGCTACACCTTC.

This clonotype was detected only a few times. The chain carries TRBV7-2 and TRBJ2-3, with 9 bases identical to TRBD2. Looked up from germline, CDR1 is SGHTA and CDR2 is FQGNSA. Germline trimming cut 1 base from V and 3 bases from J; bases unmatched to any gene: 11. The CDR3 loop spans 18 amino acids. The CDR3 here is CASSLERVAGERTDTQYF. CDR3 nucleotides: TGTGCCAGCAGCTTAGAACGGGTAGCGGGGGAGAGGACAGATACGCAGTATTTT.

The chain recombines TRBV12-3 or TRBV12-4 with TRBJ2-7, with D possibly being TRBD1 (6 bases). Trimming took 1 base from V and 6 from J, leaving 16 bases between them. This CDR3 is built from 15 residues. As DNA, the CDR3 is TGTGCCAGCAGTTTAGGGGGGCCAAATAGTGTCGAGCAGTACTTC. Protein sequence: CASSLGGPNSVEQYF.

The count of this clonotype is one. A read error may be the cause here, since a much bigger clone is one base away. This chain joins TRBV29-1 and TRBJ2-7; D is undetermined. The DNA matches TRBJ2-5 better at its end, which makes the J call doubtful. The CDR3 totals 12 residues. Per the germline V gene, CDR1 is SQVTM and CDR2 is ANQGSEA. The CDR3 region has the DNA TGCAGCGTTGGACCCGGCGGAGAGACCCAGTACTTC. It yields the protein CSVGPGGETQYF.

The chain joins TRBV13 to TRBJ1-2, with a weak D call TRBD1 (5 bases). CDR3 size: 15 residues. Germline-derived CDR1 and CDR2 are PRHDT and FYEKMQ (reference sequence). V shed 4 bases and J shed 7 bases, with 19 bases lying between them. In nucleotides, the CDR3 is TGTGCCAGCAGCTCCTTAGGGGTTCCGGAAGGTGGCTACACCTTC. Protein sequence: CASSSLGVPEGGYTF.

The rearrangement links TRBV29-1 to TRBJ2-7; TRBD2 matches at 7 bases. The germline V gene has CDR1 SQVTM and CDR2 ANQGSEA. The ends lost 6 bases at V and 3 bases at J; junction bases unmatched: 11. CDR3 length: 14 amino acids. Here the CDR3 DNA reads TGCAGCGTGGGGCCCAGGGAGGGGTTCTACGAGCAGTACTTC. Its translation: CSVGPREGFYEQYF.

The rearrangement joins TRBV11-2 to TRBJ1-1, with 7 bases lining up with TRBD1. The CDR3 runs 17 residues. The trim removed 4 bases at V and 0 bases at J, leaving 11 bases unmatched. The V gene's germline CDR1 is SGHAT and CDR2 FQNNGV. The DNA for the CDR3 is TGTGCCAGCAGCTCCTGGGACAGAGGTGTTTTGAACACTGAAGCTTTCTTT. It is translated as CASSSWDRGVLNTEAFF.

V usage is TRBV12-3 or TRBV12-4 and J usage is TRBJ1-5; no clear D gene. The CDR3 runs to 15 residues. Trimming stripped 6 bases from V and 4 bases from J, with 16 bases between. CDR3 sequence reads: CASSPGSIFNQPQHF. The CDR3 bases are TGTGCCAGCAGCCCGGGGAGCATCTTTAATCAGCCCCAGCATTTT.

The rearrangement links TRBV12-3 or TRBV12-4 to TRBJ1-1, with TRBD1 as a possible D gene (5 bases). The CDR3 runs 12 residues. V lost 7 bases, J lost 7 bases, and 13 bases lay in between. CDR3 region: CASTTNRIEAFF. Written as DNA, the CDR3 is TGTGCCAGCACCACAAACAGGATTGAAGCTTTCTTT.

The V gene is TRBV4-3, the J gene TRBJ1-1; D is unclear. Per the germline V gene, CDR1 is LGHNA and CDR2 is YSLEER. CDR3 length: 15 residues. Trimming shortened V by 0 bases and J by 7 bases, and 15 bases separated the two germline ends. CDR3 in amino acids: CASSQEIARWGEAFF. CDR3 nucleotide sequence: TGCGCCAGCAGCCAAGAAATCGCCCGATGGGGTGAAGCTTTCTTT.

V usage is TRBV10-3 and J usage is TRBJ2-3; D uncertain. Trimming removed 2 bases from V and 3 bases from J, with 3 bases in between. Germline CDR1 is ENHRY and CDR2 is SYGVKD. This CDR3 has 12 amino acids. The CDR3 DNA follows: TGTGCCATCAGTGAGCGGACAGATACGCAGTATTTT. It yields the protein CAISERTDTQYF.

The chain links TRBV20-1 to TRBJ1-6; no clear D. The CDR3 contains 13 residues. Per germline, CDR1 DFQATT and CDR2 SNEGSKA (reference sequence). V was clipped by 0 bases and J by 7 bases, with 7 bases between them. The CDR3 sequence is CSARDGGNSPLHF. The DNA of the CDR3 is TGCAGTGCTAGAGATGGCGGAAATTCACCCCTCCACTTT.

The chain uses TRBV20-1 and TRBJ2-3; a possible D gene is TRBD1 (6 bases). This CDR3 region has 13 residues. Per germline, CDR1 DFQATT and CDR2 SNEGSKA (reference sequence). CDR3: CNIRGGSTDTQYF. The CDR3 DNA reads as TGCAATATCAGGGGTGGTAGCACAGATACGCAGTATTTT.

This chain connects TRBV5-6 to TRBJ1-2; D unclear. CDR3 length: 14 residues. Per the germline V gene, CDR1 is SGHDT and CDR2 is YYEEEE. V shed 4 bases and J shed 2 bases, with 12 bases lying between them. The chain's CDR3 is CASSNNLRNYGYTF. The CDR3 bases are TGTGCCAGCAGCAACAACCTCAGGAACTATGGCTACACCTTC.

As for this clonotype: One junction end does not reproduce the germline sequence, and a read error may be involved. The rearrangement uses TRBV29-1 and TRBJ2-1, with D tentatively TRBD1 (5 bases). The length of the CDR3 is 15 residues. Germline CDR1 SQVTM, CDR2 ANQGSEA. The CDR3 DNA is TGCAGCGTTGAAGTAGGGGAAAGCTCCCACAATGAGCAGTTCTTC. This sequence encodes CSVEVGESSHNEQFF.

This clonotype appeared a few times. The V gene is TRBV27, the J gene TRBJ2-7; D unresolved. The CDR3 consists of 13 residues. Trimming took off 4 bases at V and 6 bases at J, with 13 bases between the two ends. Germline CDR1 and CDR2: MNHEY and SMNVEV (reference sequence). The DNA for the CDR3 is TGTGCCAGCAGTTATACGCCTACAGTCGAGCAGTACTTC. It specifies CASSYTPTVEQYF.

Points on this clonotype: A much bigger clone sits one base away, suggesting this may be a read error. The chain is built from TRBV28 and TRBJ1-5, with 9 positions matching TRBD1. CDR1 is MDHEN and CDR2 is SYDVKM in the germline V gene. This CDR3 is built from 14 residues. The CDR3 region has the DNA TGTACCAGCCTCCGGGACAGGGTGAATCAGCCCCAGCATTTT. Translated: CTSLRDRVNQPQHF.

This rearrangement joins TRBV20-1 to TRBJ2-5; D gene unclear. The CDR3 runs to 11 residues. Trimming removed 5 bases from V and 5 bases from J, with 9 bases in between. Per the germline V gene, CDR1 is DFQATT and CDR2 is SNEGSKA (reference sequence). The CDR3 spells CSARQLETQYF. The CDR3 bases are TGCAGTGCTCGGCAGTTGGAGACCCAGTACTTC.

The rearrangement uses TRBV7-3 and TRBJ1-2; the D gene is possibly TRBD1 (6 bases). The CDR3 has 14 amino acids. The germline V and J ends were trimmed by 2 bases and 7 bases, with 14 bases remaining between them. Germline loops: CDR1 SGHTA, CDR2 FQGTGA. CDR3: CASSLQGGTGGYTF. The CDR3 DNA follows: TGTGCCAGCAGCTTACAAGGGGGAACGGGTGGCTACACCTTC.

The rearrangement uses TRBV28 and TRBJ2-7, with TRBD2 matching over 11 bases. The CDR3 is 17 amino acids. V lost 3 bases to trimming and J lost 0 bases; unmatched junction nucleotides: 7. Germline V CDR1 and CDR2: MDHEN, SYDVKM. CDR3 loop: CASSFMLAGGSSYEQYF. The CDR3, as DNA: TGTGCCAGCAGTTTCATGCTAGCGGGAGGTAGCTCCTACGAGCAGTACTTC.

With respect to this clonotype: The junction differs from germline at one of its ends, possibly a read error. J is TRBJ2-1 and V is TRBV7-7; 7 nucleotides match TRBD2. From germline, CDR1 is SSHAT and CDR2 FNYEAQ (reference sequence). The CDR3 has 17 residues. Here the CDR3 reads CASSSSGPSGSYNEQFF. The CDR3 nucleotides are TGTGCTAGCAGCTCCTCGGGGCCTAGCGGCTCCTACAATGAGCAGTTCTTC.

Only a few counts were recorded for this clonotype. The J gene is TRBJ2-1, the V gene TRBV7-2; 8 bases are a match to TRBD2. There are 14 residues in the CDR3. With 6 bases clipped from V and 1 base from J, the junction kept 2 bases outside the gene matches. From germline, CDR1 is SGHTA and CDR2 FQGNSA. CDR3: CASRGLVSYNEQFF. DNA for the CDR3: TGTGCCAGCAGGGGACTAGTGTCCTACAATGAGCAGTTCTTC.

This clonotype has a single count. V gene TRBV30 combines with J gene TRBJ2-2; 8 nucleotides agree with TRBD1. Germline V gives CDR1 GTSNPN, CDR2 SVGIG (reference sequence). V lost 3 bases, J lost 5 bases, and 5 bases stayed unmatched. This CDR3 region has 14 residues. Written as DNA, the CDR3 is TGTGCCTGGAGAGGGACAGGTCGGACCGGGGAGCTGTTTTTT. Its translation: CAWRGTGRTGELFF. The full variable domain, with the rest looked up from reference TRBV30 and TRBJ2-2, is SQTIHQWPATLVQPVGSPLSLECTVEGTSNPNLYWYRQAAGRGLQLLFYSVGIGQISSEVPQNLSASRPQDRQFILSSKKLLLSDSGFYLCAWRGTGRTGELFFGEGSRLTVL.

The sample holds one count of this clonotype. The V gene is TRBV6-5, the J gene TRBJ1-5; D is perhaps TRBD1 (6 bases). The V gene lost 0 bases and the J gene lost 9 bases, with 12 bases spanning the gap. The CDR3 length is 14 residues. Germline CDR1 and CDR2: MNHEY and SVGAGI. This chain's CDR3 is CASSYSRDNGPQHF. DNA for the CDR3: TGTGCCAGCAGTTACTCGAGGGACAATGGGCCCCAGCATTTT.

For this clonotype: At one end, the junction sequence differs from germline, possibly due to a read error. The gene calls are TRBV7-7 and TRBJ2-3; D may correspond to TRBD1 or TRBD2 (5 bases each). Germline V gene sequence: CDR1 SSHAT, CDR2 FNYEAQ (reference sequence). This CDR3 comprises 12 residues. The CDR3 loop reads CASSATGGTQYF. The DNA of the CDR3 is TGTGCTAGCAGCGCCACAGGAGGCACGCAGTATTTT.